These 28 T cell receptor beta chains originate from one sample sequenced in a study of blood T cell repertoires in COVID-19. Only in-frame clones appear in the TCRdb table, and some are missing; sequencing was by immunoSEQ multiplex PCR. The sample has around 160,000 clones; 85% to 90% are singletons. The sample taken for sequencing was peripheral blood. These receptors originate from a human donor in a cohort sampled during active COVID-19.

This chain connects TRBV20-1 to TRBJ2-7; D is unclear. Germline V lookup: CDR1 DFQATT, CDR2 SNEGSKA (reference sequence). The CDR3 covers 13 residues. Trimming left V 3 bases short and J 6 bases short, with 15 bases between. Here the CDR3 DNA reads TGCAGTGCTAGTCTAGGAGCGTCCGTCGAGCAGTACTTC. Translation gives CSASLGASVEQYF.

The chain carries TRBV3-1 (or the pseudogene TRBV3-2) and TRBJ2-1, with D perhaps matching TRBD1 (8 bases). This CDR3 is 16 amino acids long. CDR1 is LGHDT, CDR2 YNNKEL, per germline (reference sequence). Trimming took 4 bases from V and 4 from J, leaving 17 bases between them. CDR3 DNA: TGTGCCAGCAGCCCATCGGACAGGGAGGGATACAATGAGCAGTTCTTC. It translates to CASSPSDREGYNEQFF.

V gene TRBV7-2 combines with J gene TRBJ2-7; 7 bases agree with TRBD1. The germline V gene has CDR1 SGHTA and CDR2 FQGNSA. The CDR3 has 14 amino acids. V shed 2 bases, J shed 3 bases, and the junction held 4 bases outside the gene matches. The CDR3 region is CASSLSDRVYEQYF. As DNA, the CDR3 is TGTGCCAGCAGCTTATCAGACAGGGTCTACGAGCAGTACTTC. The variable domain in full, completed from reference TRBV7-2 and TRBJ2-7, reads GAGVSQSPSNKVTEKGKDVELRCDPISGHTALYWYRQSLGQGLEFLIYFQGNSAPDKSGLPSDRFSAERTGGSVSTLTIQRTQQEDSAVYLCASSLSDRVYEQYFGPGTRLTVT.

The chain's CDR3 is CASSLMAATGTDTQYF. The CDR3 nucleotides are TGTGCCAGCAGCTTAATGGCGGCAACCGGCACAGATACGCAGTATTTT. V is TRBV7-3 and J is TRBJ2-3; D ambiguous. This CDR3 is built from 16 residues. Germline V gives CDR1 SGHTA, CDR2 FQGTGA. Trimming took off 1 base at V and 1 base at J, with 12 bases between the two ends.

This chain joins TRBV11-2 and TRBJ2-5; no firm D call. CDR1 is SGHAT and CDR2 is FQNNGV in the germline V gene. V lost 5 bases, J lost 7 bases, and 26 bases lay in between. The CDR3 consists of 17 residues. The CDR3 protein is CASSARRKLPTNTTQYF. The CDR3 DNA follows: TGTGCCAGCAGCGCCCGCCGCAAACTACCAACAAATACGACCCAGTACTTC.

The chain joins TRBV28 to TRBJ2-3; 7 bases are shared with TRBD2. Looked up from germline, CDR1 is MDHEN and CDR2 is SYDVKM. J lost 2 bases, V lost 3 bases, and 5 bases had no gene match. CDR3 length: 15 amino acids. The CDR3: CASSLGLRATDTQYF. As DNA, the CDR3 is TGTGCCAGCAGTTTGGGACTAAGGGCCACAGATACGCAGTATTTT.

The rearrangement joins TRBV28 to TRBJ1-2, with 9 bases fitting TRBD1. The CDR3 totals 15 residues. The junction had 8 bases not matched to a gene; V was cut back by 6 bases and J by 3 bases. Looked up from germline, CDR1 is MDHEN and CDR2 is SYDVKM. The CDR3 bases are TGTGCCAGCAGACCACCGGGACAGGGTTACTATGGCTACACCTTC. Translating it yields CASRPPGQGYYGYTF.

V gene TRBV7-3 combines with J gene TRBJ2-3, with 9 bases matching TRBD2. With 5 bases clipped from V and 4 bases from J, the junction kept 10 bases outside the gene matches. The germline CDR1 and CDR2 sequences are SGHTA and FQGTGA. CDR3 size: 16 residues. Written as DNA, the CDR3 is TGTGCCAGCAGCCAAACCCCGGGACTAGCAGCAGATACGCAGTATTTT. It specifies CASSQTPGLAADTQYF.

The rearrangement uses TRBV3-1 (or the pseudogene TRBV3-2) and TRBJ2-5; 10 positions match TRBD2. The CDR3 has 17 residues. The V gene's germline CDR1 is LGHDT and CDR2 YNNKEL (reference sequence). The junction had 8 bases not matched to a gene; V was cut back by 0 bases and J by 4 bases. The CDR3 reads CASSQEKLAGLGETQYF. As DNA, the CDR3 is TGTGCCAGCAGCCAAGAGAAACTAGCGGGATTGGGAGAGACCCAGTACTTC.

The chain uses TRBV6-6 and TRBJ2-1, with D perhaps matching TRBD2 (6 bases). The CDR3 is made up of 14 amino acids. Germline V gene lookup returns CDR1 MNHNY and CDR2 SVGAGI (reference sequence). The V end was cut by 5 bases, the J end by 2 bases, with 10 bases between. CDR3 residues: CASSQGGAYNEQFF. Here the CDR3 DNA reads TGTGCCAGCAGTCAGGGAGGCGCCTACAATGAGCAGTTCTTC.

The V and J genes are TRBV7-8 and TRBJ1-3; D call uncertain. Germline V gene sequence: CDR1 SGHVS, CDR2 FQNEAQ. Trimming pared 5 bases from V and 4 bases from J, leaving 15 bases between. This CDR3 is 15 amino acids long. The CDR3 coding sequence is TGTGCCAGCAGCATTTTACATTCGCCGGGAAACACCATATATTTT. This translates into CASSILHSPGNTIYF. Filled out from reference TRBV7-8 and TRBJ1-3, the complete variable domain reads GAGVSQSPRYKVAKRGQDVALRCDPISGHVSLFWYQQALGQGPEFLTYFQNEAQLDKSGLPSDRFFAERPEGSVSTLKIQRTQQEDSAVYLCASSILHSPGNTIYFGEGSWLTVV.

This clone was seen once. V is TRBV5-1 and J is TRBJ2-3; 8 bases line up with TRBD2. The CDR3 loop spans 16 amino acids. The V gene end was trimmed by 0 bases and the J gene end by 0 bases; junction bases not matched to a gene: 3. Germline assignment: CDR1 SGHRS and CDR2 YFSETQ. The CDR3 protein is CASSLALAESTDTQYF. In DNA, the CDR3 is TGCGCCAGCAGCTTGGCACTAGCGGAGAGCACAGATACGCAGTATTTT.

The chain employs TRBV11-2 and TRBJ1-4; no reliable D call. CDR3 length: 13 residues. CDR1 and CDR2 (germline): SGHAT, FQNNGV. Between the trimmed V and J ends, which lost 0 bases and 6 bases, there was a span of 5 bases. CDR3 residues: CASSLERDEKLFF. For the CDR3, the DNA is TGTGCCAGCAGCTTAGAGCGTGATGAAAAACTGTTTTTT.

This chain joins TRBV6-5 and TRBJ2-7, with TRBD1 matching over 7 bases. Per the germline V gene, CDR1 is MNHEY and CDR2 is SVGAGI. The junction had 11 bases not matched to a gene; V was cut back by 7 bases and J by 2 bases. The CDR3 totals 15 residues. The CDR3 protein is CASNFNRQGTYEQYF. The CDR3 DNA reads as TGTGCCAGCAATTTTAACCGACAGGGAACCTACGAGCAGTACTTC.

The V call is TRBV24-1, the J call TRBJ2-5, with a weak D call TRBD1 (5 bases). CDR1 and CDR2 (germline): KGHDR, SFDVKD. V lost 4 bases and J 0 bases, leaving 17 bases between the germline ends. CDR3 size: 17 residues. The DNA for the CDR3 is TGTGCCACCAGTGAGTCCCCCCGCCAGGGATACCAAGAGACCCAGTACTTC. It encodes CATSESPRQGYQETQYF.

The CDR3 nucleotides are TGTGCCAGCAGCCACGGCAGGGAAGCTTTCTTT. Its translation is CASSHGREAFF. The chain uses TRBV3-1 (or the pseudogene TRBV3-2) and TRBJ1-1, with D unclear. Germline values: CDR1 LGHDT, CDR2 YNNKEL (reference sequence). The CDR3 is 11 amino acids. Trimming stripped 3 bases from V and 8 bases from J, with 7 bases between.

As regards this clone: The sample has other DNA sequences that encode this CDR3 too. The genes are TRBV25-1 and TRBJ1-1, with 10 bases identical to TRBD1. Trimming cost V 5 bases and J 5 bases; bases outside gene matches: 5. CDR1 MGHDK and CDR2 SYGVNS come from the germline V gene. CDR3 length equals 14 residues. The CDR3 nucleotides read TGTGCCAGCAGTACGACAGGGGGCAGAACTGAAGCTTTCTTT. Its translation is CASSTTGGRTEAFF.

The gene calls are TRBV5-1 and TRBJ2-5; the match to TRBD2 covers 14 bases. J lost 0 bases, V lost 3 bases, and 10 bases had no gene match. The CDR3 is made up of 19 amino acids. Germline loops: CDR1 SGHRS, CDR2 YFSETQ. The chain's CDR3 is CASSSGLAGGDQYQETQYF. The CDR3 DNA follows: TGCGCCAGCAGCTCCGGACTAGCGGGGGGCGACCAGTACCAAGAGACCCAGTACTTC.

The V call is TRBV30, the J call TRBJ2-7; D not certain. Germline lookup yields CDR1 GTSNPN and CDR2 SVGIG (reference sequence). The CDR3 has 14 residues. Trimming cost V 5 bases and J 0 bases, with 14 bases left between them. CDR3 loop: CAWCANSVSYEQYF. The CDR3 DNA sequence: TGTGCCTGGTGTGCCAATTCGGTCTCCTACGAGCAGTACTTC.

V gene TRBV5-4 combines with J gene TRBJ1-1; no reliable D call. This CDR3 is built from 13 residues. Germline CDR1 and CDR2: SGHNT and YYREEE (reference sequence). Trimming left V 4 bases short and J 0 bases short, with 7 bases between. The CDR3 bases are TGTGCCAGCAGCCCCCGGGTGAACACTGAAGCTTTCTTT. It is translated as CASSPRVNTEAFF.

The V and J genes are TRBV28 and TRBJ2-7, with D perhaps TRBD1 (5 bases). Per the germline V gene, CDR1 is MDHEN and CDR2 is SYDVKM. The V end lost 8 bases, the J end lost 3 bases, and 23 bases lay between the germline ends. The CDR3 has 16 residues. The CDR3, as DNA: TGTGCCAGCGGAGTTCCCACCAGGACACTGCACTACGAGCAGTACTTC. Residues: CASGVPTRTLHYEQYF.

V and J are TRBV5-8 and TRBJ1-1; the match to TRBD1 covers 11 bases. CDR1 and CDR2 (germline): SGHTS, YDEGEE. CDR3 length equals 15 residues. The ends lost 2 bases at V and 3 bases at J; junction bases unmatched: 3. The CDR3 DNA is TGTGCCAGCAGCTTAGGACAGGGGGCGGACACTGAAGCTTTCTTT. Its translation is CASSLGQGADTEAFF.

The chain carries TRBV2 and TRBJ1-2; TRBD1 aligns across 7 bases. Trimming removed 6 bases from V and 4 bases from J; junction bases left unmatched: 2. Looked up from germline, CDR1 is SNHLY and CDR2 is FYNNEI. The CDR3 length is 12 residues. The CDR3 sequence: CASSGQAYGYTF. The CDR3 DNA follows: TGTGCCAGCAGCGGACAGGCCTATGGCTACACCTTC.

This chain connects TRBV2 to TRBJ2-7; TRBD2 aligns across 13 bases. Trimming at V came to 5 bases and at J to 2 bases, leaving 9 bases not matched to a gene. Germline-derived CDR1 and CDR2 are SNHLY and FYNNEI. The CDR3 consists of 17 residues. The CDR3 DNA follows: TGTGCCAGCAGTCAAGGACTAGCGGGGGATTTAACCTACGAGCAGTACTTC. This gives the protein CASSQGLAGDLTYEQYF.

This chain joins TRBV28 and TRBJ1-4; 9 bases match TRBD1. Germline trimming cut 3 bases from V and 6 bases from J; bases unmatched to any gene: 5. Germline-derived CDR1 and CDR2 are MDHEN and SYDVKM. CDR3 length: 15 amino acids. Written as DNA, the CDR3 is TGTGCCAGCAGTTTCCGGGGACAGGGCGATGAAAAACTGTTTTTT. This encodes CASSFRGQGDEKLFF.

The chain employs TRBV11-2 and TRBJ2-5, with D possibly TRBD1 on 6 matching bases. The CDR3 is made up of 15 amino acids. The V end was cut by 1 base, the J end by 3 bases, with 12 bases between. CDR1 is SGHAT, CDR2 FQNNGV, per germline. The CDR3 protein is CASSLGYRVEETQYF. CDR3 nucleotide sequence: TGTGCCAGCAGCTTAGGTTACAGGGTGGAAGAGACCCAGTACTTC.

V gene TRBV15 combines with J gene TRBJ2-2, with D possibly matching TRBD2 (5 bases). Trimming took off 0 bases at V and 6 bases at J, with 8 bases between the two ends. Germline V gene sequence: CDR1 LNHNV, CDR2 YYDKDF (reference sequence). The CDR3 totals 14 residues. CDR3 sequence (DNA): TGTGCCACCAGCAGAGATGGAGGAGCCGGGGAGCTGTTTTTT. Translating it yields CATSRDGGAGELFF.

This chain links TRBV6-6 with TRBJ1-4; TRBD1 matches 7 bases. The CDR3 runs 14 residues. CDR1 and CDR2 (germline): MNHNY, SVGAGI (reference sequence). V lost 8 bases and J lost 2; bases outside the gene matches: 5. The DNA of the CDR3 is TGTGCCAGCGCCACGGGACAGACTAATGAAAAACTGTTTTTT. Its protein is CASATGQTNEKLFF.